The 13 T cell receptor beta chains reported below all come from one sample, sequenced in a study of control samples from healthy donors and cancer patients. Sequenced by immunoSEQ multiplex PCR; TCRdb stores in-frame clones only, minus some. The table lists tens of thousands of clones, about 89% of them singletons. Sequenced: blood. The receptors derive from a man aged 50 or older in good health.

This sequence joins TRBV7-8 and TRBJ1-2; D is uncertain. CDR1 and CDR2 from the germline V gene are SGHVS and FQNEAQ. Trimming cost V 1 base and J 6 bases, with 6 bases left between them. The CDR3 has 12 residues. The CDR3 coding sequence is TGTGCCAGCAGCTTAGGGGGAGATGGCTACACCTTC. Translating gives CASSLGGDGYTF. The variable domain in full, with the rest retrieved from reference TRBV7-8 and TRBJ1-2, is GAGVSQSPRYKVAKRGQDVALRCDPISGHVSLFWYQQALGQGPEFLTYFQNEAQLDKSGLPSDRFFAERPEGSVSTLKIQRTQQEDSAVYLCASSLGGDGYTFGSGTRLTVV.

The chain links TRBV4-2 to TRBJ2-7; D is ambiguous. V was clipped by 0 bases and J by 5 bases, with 8 bases between them. The V gene's germline CDR1 is LGHNA and CDR2 YNFKEQ. The CDR3 loop spans 13 amino acids. CDR3 region: CASSQEITDEQYF. In DNA, the CDR3 is TGTGCCAGCAGCCAAGAGATCACGGACGAGCAGTACTTC.

The chain carries TRBV4-2 and TRBJ2-7; D not resolved. Trimming removed 0 bases at V and 3 bases at J, with 6 bases between. The CDR3 has 13 residues. In germline, CDR1 is LGHNA, CDR2 YNFKEQ. The CDR3 nucleotides are TGTGCCAGCAGCCAAGATGGAAGCTACGAGCAGTACTTC. This encodes CASSQDGSYEQYF.

The V call is TRBV12-3 or TRBV12-4, the J call TRBJ2-5, with D maybe TRBD2 (5 bases). The V end lost 3 bases, the J end lost 5 bases, and 7 bases lay between the germline ends. CDR3 length: 12 residues. Here the CDR3 reads CASSFRGETQYF. Here the CDR3 DNA reads TGTGCCAGCAGTTTTCGGGGTGAGACCCAGTACTTC.

In this sample, this clone turned up a few times. V and J are TRBV11-2 and TRBJ1-2; D call uncertain. Germline V lookup: CDR1 SGHAT, CDR2 FQNNGV. The CDR3 consists of 13 residues. V lost 4 bases to trimming and J lost 5 bases, with 11 bases between them. The CDR3 here is CASSSSLGYGYTF. In DNA form, the CDR3 reads TGTGCCAGCAGCTCCTCGCTAGGTTATGGCTACACCTTC.

This chain links TRBV6-5 with TRBJ2-7; 11 bases are a match to TRBD1. The CDR3 consists of 14 residues. Germline V CDR1 and CDR2: MNHEY, SVGAGI. V shed 7 bases and J 5 bases; nucleotides not matched to a gene: 7. CDR3 coding DNA: TGTGCCAGCACCGGGACAGGGGGAGTAAACGAGCAGTACTTC. This sequence encodes CASTGTGGVNEQYF.

The rearrangement uses TRBV18 and TRBJ1-5; no reliable D call. V was trimmed by 3 bases and J by 6 bases, leaving 9 bases between them. Germline V CDR1 and CDR2: KGHSH, LQKENI. The CDR3 runs to 13 residues. The CDR3 DNA reads as TGTGCCAGCTCACCGGCGCTGAGTCAGCCCCAGCATTTT. This codes for CASSPALSQPQHF.

The CDR3 DNA is TGTGCCAGCAGCCAATATAACACTGAAGCTTTCTTT. Its translation: CASSQYNTEAFF. This chain uses TRBV27 with TRBJ1-1; D not resolved. The CDR3 contains 12 residues. The germline V gene encodes CDR1 MNHEY and CDR2 SMNVEV (reference sequence). V dropped 6 bases and J dropped 2 bases, with 7 bases sitting between them.

The rearrangement links TRBV19 to TRBJ2-7; D is perhaps TRBD1 (6 bases). Germline CDR1 is LNHDA and CDR2 is SQIVND (reference sequence). This CDR3 is 14 amino acids long. V was trimmed by 3 bases and J by 1 base, leaving 10 bases between them. DNA of the CDR3: TGTGCCAGTAGTATTACGACAGGTTCCTACGAGCAGTACTTC. This gives the protein CASSITTGSYEQYF.

This chain joins TRBV6-5 and TRBJ1-5; D is unclear. Trimming took 0 bases from V and 1 from J, leaving 7 bases between them. The CDR3 runs 15 residues. Germline V gives CDR1 MNHEY, CDR2 SVGAGI. This CDR3 reads CASSYSWNSNQPQHF. CDR3 DNA sequence: TGTGCCAGCAGTTACTCGTGGAACAGCAATCAGCCCCAGCATTTT.

The V and J genes are TRBV27 and TRBJ2-7; unclear D gene. The CDR3 totals 12 residues. The germline V gene encodes CDR1 MNHEY and CDR2 SMNVEV (reference sequence). V was trimmed by 6 bases and J by 3 bases, leaving 9 bases between them. The CDR3 sequence: CASSLLNYEQYF. CDR3 in DNA: TGTGCCAGCAGCCTCCTGAACTACGAGCAGTACTTC.

This clone occurred a few times. The chain has TRBV6-5 and TRBJ1-5; D may be TRBD1 (6 bases). The germline gives CDR1 MNHEY, CDR2 SVGAGI. The germline V and J ends were trimmed by 6 bases and 6 bases, with 9 bases remaining between them. The CDR3 runs to 12 residues. In DNA form, the CDR3 reads TGTGCCAGCAGACAGGGCGCTCAGCCCCAGCATTTT. It yields the protein CASRQGAQPQHF.

The J gene is TRBJ2-7, the V gene TRBV6-4, with 8 bases that match TRBD1. Trimming removed 1 base from V and 3 bases from J; junction bases left unmatched: 8. CDR3 size: 16 residues. CDR1 is MRHNA and CDR2 is SNTAGT in the germline V gene. The CDR3 region has the DNA TGTGCCAGCAGTGACTTGGACAGGGTTCTTCGCTACGAGCAGTACTTC. As protein: CASSDLDRVLRYEQYF.